These 22 T cell receptor beta chains originate from one sample sequenced in a study of blood T cell repertoires in COVID-19. Data came from immunoSEQ multiplex PCR; TCRdb stores just in-frame clones and leaves some out. The table lists 250,000 or so clones, roughly 80% of them singletons. Sequencing input: peripheral blood. The receptor set was obtained from a woman aged 18-29 years with acute or convalescent COVID-19.

The J gene is TRBJ1-1, the V gene TRBV10-3; D remains ambiguous. This CDR3 has 14 residues. Germline CDR1 ENHRY, CDR2 SYGVKD. Trimming removed 10 bases from V and 5 bases from J, with 20 bases in between. The CDR3 here is CATQNFLDGTEAFF. The CDR3 nucleotides read TGTGCCACCCAGAACTTTCTCGACGGGACTGAAGCTTTCTTT.

The chain combines TRBV6-6 with TRBJ1-3, with TRBD1 identical over 11 bases. This CDR3 region has 19 residues. V shed 5 bases and J 4 bases; nucleotides not matched to a gene: 16. CDR1 and CDR2 from the germline V gene are MNHNY and SVGAGI (reference sequence). This chain's CDR3 is CASSPRPGTGGSLGNTIYF. CDR3 DNA sequence: TGTGCCAGCAGTCCCCGCCCCGGGACAGGGGGAAGTTTGGGAAACACCATATATTTT.

The rearrangement uses TRBV27 and TRBJ1-6, with a tentative D call TRBD1 (5 bases). Trimming cost V 8 bases and J 7 bases, with 18 bases left between them. This CDR3 contains 15 residues. CDR1 and CDR2 from the germline V gene are MNHEY and SMNVEV (reference sequence). The CDR3 nucleotides read TGTGCCAGCCAGACAGCCCAAGCGGGGAATTCACCCCTCCACTTT. It translates to CASQTAQAGNSPLHF.

The chain joins TRBV11-2 to TRBJ2-7; D might be TRBD1 (5 bases). The CDR3 extends over 16 amino acids. The ends were cut back, 0 bases at V and 2 bases at J, with 14 bases in the middle. The V gene's germline CDR1 is SGHAT and CDR2 FQNNGV. Written as DNA, the CDR3 is TGTGCCAGCAGCTTAGATTGGACAAGCTTTACCTACGAGCAGTACTTC. Protein sequence: CASSLDWTSFTYEQYF.

The chain is built from TRBV29-1 and TRBJ2-1; 9 nucleotides agree with TRBD2. This CDR3 has 17 amino acids. The trim removed 0 bases at V and 1 base at J, leaving 7 bases unmatched. Germline V gene data show CDR1 as SQVTM and CDR2 as ANQGSEA. The CDR3 sequence is CSVEDVAGVRSYNEQFF. For the CDR3, the DNA is TGCAGCGTTGAAGACGTAGCGGGAGTCAGGTCCTACAATGAGCAGTTCTTC.

This clone was observed a handful of times. Other DNA sequences in this specimen translate into the identical CDR3. The chain has TRBV5-6 and TRBJ2-3, with D perhaps TRBD2 (5 bases). The CDR3 is made up of 12 amino acids. V lost 0 bases and J 8 bases, leaving 7 bases between the germline ends. Germline-derived CDR1 and CDR2 are SGHDT and YYEEEE. CDR3 in DNA: TGTGCCAGCAGCTTGGCGGCGGGTACGCAGTATTTT. It yields the protein CASSLAAGTQYF.

The V call is TRBV7-2, the J call TRBJ2-1; D is perhaps TRBD2 (5 bases). Germline V CDR1 and CDR2: SGHTA, FQGNSA. V dropped 1 base and J dropped 0 bases, with 10 bases sitting between them. The length of the CDR3 is 16 residues. CDR3 region: CASSLGSGNSYNEQFF. The CDR3 region has the DNA TGTGCCAGCAGCTTAGGGTCGGGAAACTCCTACAATGAGCAGTTCTTC.

The gene calls are TRBV30 and TRBJ2-2, with 7 nucleotides matching TRBD1. The germline V gene encodes CDR1 GTSNPN and CDR2 SVGIG (reference sequence). The CDR3 consists of 15 residues. Unmatched junction bases numbered 13, after V lost 7 bases and J lost 5 bases. The CDR3 loop reads CAYSGQSRTTGELFF. Here the CDR3 DNA reads TGTGCCTACTCGGGACAGTCCAGGACGACCGGGGAGCTGTTTTTT. The full variable domain, its missing parts supplied by reference TRBV30 and TRBJ2-2, is SQTIHQWPATLVQPVGSPLSLECTVEGTSNPNLYWYRQAAGRGLQLLFYSVGIGQISSEVPQNLSASRPQDRQFILSSKKLLLSDSGFYLCAYSGQSRTTGELFFGEGSRLTVL.

The chain is built from TRBV19 and TRBJ2-3; TRBD2 matches 12 bases. V shed 5 bases and J 6 bases; nucleotides not matched to a gene: 6. Germline-derived CDR1 and CDR2 are LNHDA and SQIVND (reference sequence). The CDR3 sequence is 15 residues long. CDR3 DNA: TGTGCCAGTAGTCCGCTAGCGGGAGGGTATGATACGCAGTATTTT. Residues: CASSPLAGGYDTQYF.

This clone has a handful of counts. CDR3 in DNA: TGTGCCAGCAGTATTGGTCCTAGCGGGCACACCGGGGAGCTGTTTTTT. Translated: CASSIGPSGHTGELFF. V and J are TRBV2 and TRBJ2-2; TRBD2 aligns across 8 bases. CDR3 length equals 16 residues. Germline V lookup: CDR1 SNHLY, CDR2 FYNNEI. The junction had 8 bases not matched to a gene; V was cut back by 5 bases and J by 3 bases. The whole variable domain, remainder taken from reference TRBV2 and TRBJ2-2, is EPEVTQTPSHQVTQMGQEVILRCVPISNHLYFYWYRQILGQKVEFLVSFYNNEISEKSEIFDDQFSVERPDGSNFTLKIRSTKLEDSAMYFCASSIGPSGHTGELFFGEGSRLTVL.

About this clone itself: Within the sample, other DNA sequences also encode this same CDR3. The rearrangement links TRBV4-3 to TRBJ1-5; 8 bases agree with TRBD1. This CDR3 is 15 amino acids long. Per germline, CDR1 LGHNA and CDR2 YSLEER. V gave up 1 base and J gave up 4 bases; unmatched junction bases: 3. CDR3 nucleotides: TGCGCCAGCAGCCAAGCTTGGACAGGGAATCAGCCCCAGCATTTT. Translation gives CASSQAWTGNQPQHF.

The chain couples TRBV5-1 to TRBJ2-5, with TRBD2 as a possible D gene (5 bases). Germline loops: CDR1 SGHRS, CDR2 YFSETQ. V gave up 3 bases and J gave up 4 bases, with 16 bases separating them. CDR3 size: 15 residues. The CDR3 sequence: CASSSGGREGETQYF. The CDR3, as DNA: TGCGCCAGCAGCTCGGGCGGGCGAGAGGGAGAGACCCAGTACTTC.

This clone is termed medium-sized. The chain recombines TRBV10-1 with TRBJ2-1; TRBD2 might be the D (5 bases). The CDR3 length is 14 residues. The V and J ends lost 4 bases and 7 bases respectively, with 14 bases between them. Germline CDR1 is WNHNN and CDR2 is SYGVQD (reference sequence). For the CDR3, the DNA is TGCGCCAGCAGTGTAGGGAGTTTGTTAAATGAGCAGTTCTTC. The encoded protein is CASSVGSLLNEQFF.

CDR3 in DNA: TGTGCCAGCAGACAGAGCGGGCTCAGCTCCTACGAGCAGTACTTC. Protein: CASRQSGLSSYEQYF. The V gene is TRBV6-5, the J gene TRBJ2-7; tentative D call: TRBD2 (6 bases). Germline CDR1 and CDR2: MNHEY and SVGAGI. The CDR3 spans 15 residues. Trimming removed 6 bases at V and 0 bases at J, with 15 bases between.

This clone was picked up a small number of times. The chain recombines TRBV11-3 with TRBJ2-1; 7 bases map to TRBD2. The V and J ends lost 5 bases and 5 bases, in that order; junction bases with no gene match: 9. Germline CDR1 SGHNT, CDR2 YENEEA. The CDR3 runs 15 residues. The CDR3, as DNA: TGTGCCAGCAGCCTGCGGGCTAGCGGTAACAATGAGCAGTTCTTC. It is translated as CASSLRASGNNEQFF.

In this sample, this clone turned up a few times. The rearrangement links TRBV9 to TRBJ2-3; 8 bases line up with TRBD1. The CDR3 sequence is 15 residues long. CDR1 is SGDLS, CDR2 YYNGEE, per germline. Trimming took 3 bases from V and 6 from J; bases not matched to a gene: 9. CDR3 DNA: TGTGCCAGCAGCGAGACGACAGGGGTCGTGGATACGCAGTATTTT. As protein: CASSETTGVVDTQYF.

As to this clone: In the same sample, other DNA sequences code for this CDR3. The chain links TRBV19 to TRBJ2-1; the D is unclear. This CDR3 contains 14 residues. V was clipped by 1 base and J by 0 bases, with 4 bases between them. Germline CDR1 reads LNHDA; CDR2 reads SQIVND (reference sequence). This CDR3 reads CASSIVSSYNEQFF. The CDR3 DNA sequence: TGTGCCAGTAGTATAGTGAGCTCCTACAATGAGCAGTTCTTC.

This chain links TRBV6-4 with TRBJ2-2; a weak D match, TRBD2 (7 bases). Germline V gene data show CDR1 as MRHNA and CDR2 as SNTAGT. This CDR3 spans 17 amino acids. Between the trimmed V and J ends, which lost 0 bases and 2 bases, there was a span of 13 bases. The CDR3 coding sequence is TGTGCCAGCAGTGACTCGACGGGGGGCCCAAACACCGGGGAGCTGTTTTTT. It is translated as CASSDSTGGPNTGELFF.

The CDR3 DNA reads TGTGCCAGCAGCTTAGATCCTCCGACACTGTACCAAGAGACCCAGTACTTC. Translated: CASSLDPPTLYQETQYF. The chain couples TRBV11-2 to TRBJ2-5; D gene uncertain. The CDR3 has 17 amino acids. V gave up 0 bases and J gave up 0 bases, with 14 bases separating them. Germline assignment: CDR1 SGHAT and CDR2 FQNNGV. The full variable domain, its missing parts supplied by reference TRBV11-2 and TRBJ2-5, is EAGVAQSPRYKIIEKRQSVAFWCNPISGHATLYWYQQILGQGPKLLIQFQNNGVVDDSQLPKDRFSAERLKGVDSTLKIQPAKLEDSAVYLCASSLDPPTLYQETQYFGPGTRLLVL.

The chain carries TRBV28 and TRBJ2-1, with a weak D call TRBD2 (6 bases). Germline V CDR1 and CDR2: MDHEN, SYDVKM. The CDR3 extends over 14 amino acids. The germline V and J ends were trimmed by 6 bases and 1 base, with 10 bases remaining between them. Written as DNA, the CDR3 is TGTGCCAGCAGGGGGACTTTATCCTACAATGAGCAGTTCTTC. It is translated as CASRGTLSYNEQFF.

This clone has just one count. Sequence at one end of the junction differs from germline and may be a read error. The chain links TRBV7-2 to TRBJ2-1, with 14 bases aligning to TRBD2. The CDR3 runs 14 residues. Looked up from germline, CDR1 is SGHTA and CDR2 is FQGNSA. CDR3 protein: CASSLGLAGVGWVF. The CDR3 nucleotides are TGTGCCAGCAGCTTGGGACTAGCGGGAGTCGGGTGGGTCTTC. Based on the CDR3 plus reference TRBV7-2 and TRBJ2-1, the full variable domain is GAGVSQSPSNKVTEKGKDVELRCDPISGHTALYWYRQSLGQGLEFLIYFQGNSAPDKSGLPSDRFSAERTGGSVSTLTIQRTQQEDSAVYLCASSLGLAGVGWVFGPGTRLTVL.

The chain is built from TRBV4-3 and TRBJ1-2; D may be TRBD1 (6 bases). V dropped 6 bases and J dropped 7 bases, with 15 bases sitting between them. Germline V CDR1 and CDR2: LGHNA, YSLEER. CDR3 size: 13 residues. The CDR3 loop is CASRRGQSSGYTF. DNA for the CDR3: TGCGCCAGCAGACGGGGACAATCAAGTGGCTACACCTTC.